These 25 T cell receptor beta chains were all obtained from the same sample, sequenced in a study of radiotherapy plus CTLA-4 blockade in lung cancer. The method was immunoSEQ multiplex PCR; TCRdb's version includes in-frame clones alone and lacks a portion of them. The top ten clones hold about 2.7% of a sample with over 35,000 clones, more than 70% of them seen once. This specimen was peripheral blood, taken from a patient treated with radiotherapy plus ipilimumab. The origin of the receptors is a human donor with non-small cell lung cancer whose response to radiotherapy plus ipilimumab could not be evaluated.

V gene TRBV4-3 combines with J gene TRBJ1-2; D is unresolved. Trimming cost V 2 bases and J 1 base, with 11 bases left between them. Germline V CDR1 and CDR2: LGHNA, YSLEER. CDR3 length: 15 residues. CDR3 DNA sequence: TGCGCCAGCAGCCAAAATTTCGGTCTTAACTATGGCTACACCTTC. Its translation is CASSQNFGLNYGYTF.

The genes are TRBV5-6 and TRBJ1-1; D is ambiguous. V dropped 2 bases and J dropped 5 bases, with 7 bases sitting between them. Germline CDR1 is SGHDT and CDR2 is YYEEEE. The CDR3 contains 12 residues. The CDR3 reads CASSFGGTEAFF. The CDR3 DNA follows: TGTGCCAGCAGCTTTGGAGGGACTGAAGCTTTCTTT.

This clone has just a few counts. V is TRBV10-3 and J is TRBJ1-2; D remains unclear. Looked up from germline, CDR1 is ENHRY and CDR2 is SYGVKD. This CDR3 has 15 residues. Deletions cut 2 bases from V and 8 bases from J, with 18 bases between. This chain's CDR3 is CAISETQLYGSGYTF. CDR3 nucleotide sequence: TGTGCCATCAGTGAGACACAGCTCTATGGTTCGGGCTACACCTTC.

V usage is TRBV15 and J usage is TRBJ1-1, with unresolved D. V was shortened by 5 bases and J by 4 bases, with 11 bases between the two germline ends. The CDR3 totals 13 residues. Germline V gene sequence: CDR1 LNHNV, CDR2 YYDKDF (reference sequence). CDR3 DNA sequence: TGTGCCACCAGCCCCCGGGGTGCCACTGAAGCTTTCTTT. Translating it yields CATSPRGATEAFF.

The V call is TRBV5-1, the J call TRBJ2-5; a possible D gene is TRBD2 (6 bases). The germline CDR1 and CDR2 sequences are SGHRS and YFSETQ. The CDR3 contains 13 residues. V lost 4 bases and J lost 8, with 15 bases in between. CDR3 region: CASSRDWGETQYF. For the CDR3, the DNA is TGCGCCAGCAGCCGGGACTGGGGGGAAACCCAGTACTTC. Supplemented by reference TRBV5-1 and TRBJ2-5, the full variable domain reads KAGVTQTPRYLIKTRGQQVTLSCSPISGHRSVSWYQQTPGQGLQFLFEYFSETQRNKGNFPGRFSGRQFSNSRSEMNVSTLELGDSALYLCASSRDWGETQYFGPGTRLLVL.

This clone was counted between two and nine times. The chain carries TRBV19 and TRBJ1-2, with 8 bases that match TRBD1. The CDR3 spans 12 residues. CDR1 and CDR2 from the germline V gene are LNHDA and SQIVND (reference sequence). Trimming removed 11 bases from V and 3 bases from J; junction bases left unmatched: 5. The CDR3 sequence is CAGRTGHYGYTF. As DNA, the CDR3 is TGTGCCGGAAGGACAGGGCACTATGGCTACACCTTC.

CDR3 region: CAISDGVGGTGTNTGELFF. In nucleotides, the CDR3 is TGTGCCATCAGTGACGGGGTTGGCGGGACAGGGACAAACACCGGGGAGCTGTTTTTT. The chain carries TRBV10-3 and TRBJ2-2; 9 bases match TRBD1. The J segment lost 2 bases and the V segment lost 3 bases, leaving 13 bases of the junction unmatched. In germline, CDR1 is ENHRY, CDR2 SYGVKD. The CDR3 consists of 19 residues.

The chain combines TRBV15 with TRBJ2-3, with 11 positions matching TRBD2. Per the germline V gene, CDR1 is LNHNV and CDR2 is YYDKDF (reference sequence). The CDR3 runs 16 residues. J lost 4 bases, V lost 1 base, and 4 bases had no gene match. This chain's CDR3 is CATSRGGLAEADTQYF. CDR3 nucleotides: TGTGCCACCAGCAGAGGGGGACTAGCGGAGGCAGATACGCAGTATTTT. The variable domain in full, completed from reference TRBV15 and TRBJ2-3, reads DAMVIQNPRYQVTQFGKPVTLSCSQTLNHNVMYWYQQKSSQAPKLLFHYYDKDFNNEADTPDNFQSRRPNTSFCFLDIRSPGLGDTAMYLCATSRGGLAEADTQYFGPGTRLTVL.

This clone was detected a few times. The chain has TRBV6-4 and TRBJ1-2, with 7 bases that match TRBD1. Trimming removed 6 bases from V and 2 bases from J; junction bases left unmatched: 9. The CDR3 is made up of 15 amino acids. Germline lookup yields CDR1 MRHNA and CDR2 SNTAGT. The CDR3 is CASRPTGDPNYGYTF. In DNA, the CDR3 is TGTGCCAGCAGACCCACAGGGGACCCAAACTATGGCTACACCTTC.

The V gene is TRBV4-2, the J gene TRBJ2-7; 8 bases map to TRBD1. After removal of 3 bases from V and 4 bases from J, the junction contained 8 bases not matched to a gene. Per germline, CDR1 LGHNA and CDR2 YNFKEQ. The CDR3 runs 15 residues. CDR3: CASSQTGTGIYEQYF. CDR3 in DNA: TGTGCCAGCAGCCAGACCGGGACAGGCATTTACGAGCAGTACTTC.

This sequence joins TRBV19 and TRBJ1-2; 9 bases match TRBD1. The junction had 5 bases not matched to a gene; V was cut back by 6 bases and J by 6 bases. This CDR3 is 13 amino acids long. The germline gives CDR1 LNHDA, CDR2 SQIVND (reference sequence). CDR3 region: CASRRDRVDGYTF. For the CDR3, the DNA is TGTGCCAGTAGGCGGGACAGGGTGGATGGCTACACCTTC.

The rearrangement links TRBV5-8 to TRBJ2-4; 7 nucleotides align to TRBD2. The V gene end was trimmed by 4 bases and the J gene end by 1 base; junction bases not matched to a gene: 11. Germline CDR1 SGHTS, CDR2 YDEGEE. This CDR3 has 17 residues. CDR3 in amino acids: CASSPRGRERAKNIQYF. CDR3 nucleotide sequence: TGTGCCAGCAGCCCCCGGGGGAGGGAAAGGGCCAAAAACATTCAGTACTTC.

This clone was seen only a few times. The chain joins TRBV6-6 to TRBJ1-2; D remains unclear. The CDR3 has 13 amino acids. V lost 1 base and J 6 bases, leaving 9 bases between the germline ends. CDR1 is MNHNY and CDR2 is SVGAGI in the germline V gene (reference sequence). The DNA for the CDR3 is TGTGCCAGCAGTTACTGGCAGGAGGATGGCTACACCTTC. Translated, it gives CASSYWQEDGYTF.

The chain has TRBV27 and TRBJ1-2; D possibly corresponds to TRBD1 (5 bases). CDR1 MNHEY and CDR2 SMNVEV come from the germline V gene (reference sequence). V gave up 4 bases and J gave up 4 bases, with 10 bases separating them. The CDR3 extends over 13 amino acids. This CDR3 is CASSSQGTYGYTF. CDR3 nucleotide sequence: TGTGCCAGCAGTTCCCAGGGTACCTATGGCTACACCTTC.

This clone was detected a few times. The chain links TRBV6-1 to TRBJ1-5, with 7 nucleotides matching TRBD1. Losses at the gene ends were 6 bases for V and 2 bases for J; bases not matched to a gene: 7. The CDR3 has 15 amino acids. Germline V gene lookup returns CDR1 MNHNS and CDR2 SASEGT. CDR3 coding DNA: TGTGCCAGCAGAAAGGACAGGAGTGGCAATCAGCCCCAGCATTTT. Translation gives CASRKDRSGNQPQHF.

The chain recombines TRBV6-5 with TRBJ2-5; weak D call: TRBD2 (6 bases). CDR1 MNHEY and CDR2 SVGAGI come from the germline V gene. Between the trimmed V and J ends, which lost 6 bases and 4 bases, there was a span of 12 bases. The CDR3 extends over 13 amino acids. In DNA form, the CDR3 reads TGTGCCAGCAGACAGCCGGGACTAGAGACCCAGTACTTC. It is translated as CASRQPGLETQYF.

A single count supports this clone. The V gene is TRBV2, the J gene TRBJ2-3, with TRBD1 identical over 10 bases. Looked up from germline, CDR1 is SNHLY and CDR2 is FYNNEI. CDR3 length: 18 residues. V lost 8 bases, J lost 2 bases, and 16 bases stayed unmatched. The CDR3, as DNA: TGTGCCAGCGGCTCCGGGACAGGGGTCGGCGAGAACACAGATACGCAGTATTTT. It is translated as CASGSGTGVGENTDTQYF. The variable domain in full, completed from reference TRBV2 and TRBJ2-3, reads EPEVTQTPSHQVTQMGQEVILRCVPISNHLYFYWYRQILGQKVEFLVSFYNNEISEKSEIFDDQFSVERPDGSNFTLKIRSTKLEDSAMYFCASGSGTGVGENTDTQYFGPGTRLTVL.

The rearrangement uses TRBV5-4 and TRBJ1-1, with 12 bases aligning to TRBD1. Germline V gene data show CDR1 as SGHNT and CDR2 as YYREEE (reference sequence). Trimming removed 4 bases from V and 3 bases from J; junction bases left unmatched: 4. The CDR3 has 15 amino acids. The CDR3 region has the DNA TGTGCCAGCAGCGGGGGACAGGGGGCTTACACTGAAGCTTTCTTT. Its translation: CASSGGQGAYTEAFF.

The chain is built from TRBV7-2 and TRBJ2-7; TRBD1 aligns across 11 bases. The CDR3 has 16 amino acids. Losses at the gene ends were 5 bases for V and 6 bases for J; bases not matched to a gene: 12. Germline CDR1 SGHTA, CDR2 FQGNSA. CDR3 DNA sequence: TGTACCAGCAGCGCGCGACCGGGACAGGGGGTTTTCGAGCAGTACTTC. It specifies CTSSARPGQGVFEQYF. Based on the CDR3 plus reference TRBV7-2 and TRBJ2-7, the full variable domain is GAGVSQSPSNKVTEKGKDVELRCDPISGHTALYWYRQSLGQGLEFLIYFQGNSAPDKSGLPSDRFSAERTGGSVSTLTIQRTQQEDSAVYLCTSSARPGQGVFEQYFGPGTRLTVT.

The V call is TRBV18, the J call TRBJ1-6, with 7 nucleotides matching TRBD1. The CDR3 runs 18 residues. Germline-derived CDR1 and CDR2 are KGHSH and LQKENI. J lost 6 bases, V lost 1 base, and 12 bases had no gene match. CDR3 in amino acids: CASSPHFSTGRVNSPLHF. The DNA for the CDR3 is TGTGCCAGCTCACCACATTTTTCGACAGGGCGAGTTAATTCACCCCTCCACTTT.

The J gene is TRBJ2-1, the V gene TRBV5-1; possibly TRBD1 for D (5 bases). This CDR3 comprises 15 residues. V lost 0 bases, J lost 2 bases, and 9 bases lay in between. CDR1 and CDR2 from the germline V gene are SGHRS and YFSETQ. CDR3 sequence (DNA): TGCGCCAGCAGCTTGGAGGGGCGTACCTACAATGAGCAGTTCTTC. Its protein is CASSLEGRTYNEQFF.

The V gene is TRBV29-1, the J gene TRBJ2-3; TRBD2 is a possible D gene (7 bases). From germline, CDR1 is SQVTM and CDR2 ANQGSEA. The V and J ends lost 6 bases and 6 bases respectively, with 19 bases between them. The CDR3 sequence is 14 residues long. This chain's CDR3 is CSVKSGGPRDTQYF. The CDR3 DNA sequence: TGCAGCGTCAAGTCGGGGGGCCCCAGGGATACGCAGTATTTT.

This chain joins TRBV19 and TRBJ1-5; 7 bases match TRBD1. This CDR3 region has 12 residues. CDR1 is LNHDA, CDR2 SQIVND, per germline (reference sequence). J gave up 6 bases and V 11 bases, and 7 bases lay outside the gene matches. For the CDR3, the DNA is TGTGCCGGAGGGACAGTGGCTCAGCCCCAGCATTTT. Amino acid sequence: CAGGTVAQPQHF.

The rearrangement uses TRBV28 and TRBJ1-1; TRBD1 agrees at 8 bases. CDR3 size: 16 residues. V lost 5 bases, J lost 1 base, and 9 bases stayed unmatched. Germline-derived CDR1 and CDR2 are MDHEN and SYDVKM. The CDR3 reads CASSPTPGTGNTEAFF. The DNA for the CDR3 is TGTGCCAGCAGTCCCACCCCCGGGACAGGGAACACTGAAGCTTTCTTT. Combining the CDR3 with reference TRBV28 and TRBJ1-1 gives the whole variable domain DVKVTQSSRYLVKRTGEKVFLECVQDMDHENMFWYRQDPGLGLRLIYFSYDVKMKEKGDIPEGYSVSREKKERFSLILESASTNQTSMYLCASSPTPGTGNTEAFFGQGTRLTVV.

The chain has TRBV20-1 and TRBJ2-1, with a possible D match to TRBD1 (6 bases). V lost 6 bases, J lost 7 bases, and 10 bases lay in between. The germline CDR1 and CDR2 sequences are DFQATT and SNEGSKA (reference sequence). This CDR3 is 11 amino acids long. CDR3: CSASQGNEQFF. The CDR3 bases are TGCAGTGCCTCACAGGGTAATGAGCAGTTCTTC.